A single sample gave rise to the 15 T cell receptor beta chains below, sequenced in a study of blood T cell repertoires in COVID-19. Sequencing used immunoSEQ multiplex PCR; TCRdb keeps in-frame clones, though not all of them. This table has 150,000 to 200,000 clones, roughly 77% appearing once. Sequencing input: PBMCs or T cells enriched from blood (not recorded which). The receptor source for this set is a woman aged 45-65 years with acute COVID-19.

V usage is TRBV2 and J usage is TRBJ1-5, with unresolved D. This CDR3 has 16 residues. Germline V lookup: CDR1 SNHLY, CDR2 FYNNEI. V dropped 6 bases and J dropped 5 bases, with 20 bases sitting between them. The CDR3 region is CASRSTLGGLDQPQHF. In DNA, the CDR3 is TGTGCCAGCAGGTCAACCCTCGGAGGGCTTGATCAGCCCCAGCATTTT.

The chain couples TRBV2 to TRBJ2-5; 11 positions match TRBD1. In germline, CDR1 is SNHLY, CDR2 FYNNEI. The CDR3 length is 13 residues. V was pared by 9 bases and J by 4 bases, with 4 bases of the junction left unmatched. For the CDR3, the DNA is TGTGCCAGTGCCGGGACAGGGGGAGAGACCCAGTACTTC. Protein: CASAGTGGETQYF.

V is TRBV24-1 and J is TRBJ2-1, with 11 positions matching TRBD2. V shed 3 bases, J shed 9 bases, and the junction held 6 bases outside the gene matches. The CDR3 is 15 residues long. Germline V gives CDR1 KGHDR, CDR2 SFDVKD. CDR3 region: CATSDLSGGAREQFF. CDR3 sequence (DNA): TGTGCCACCAGTGATCTTAGCGGGGGGGCCCGTGAGCAGTTCTTC.

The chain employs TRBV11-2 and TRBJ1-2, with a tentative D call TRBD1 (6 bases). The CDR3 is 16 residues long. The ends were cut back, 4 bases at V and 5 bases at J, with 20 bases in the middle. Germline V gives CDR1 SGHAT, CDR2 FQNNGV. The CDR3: CASSSPPLTGLYGYTF. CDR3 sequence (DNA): TGTGCCAGCAGCTCGCCCCCCCTTACAGGGCTTTATGGCTACACCTTC.

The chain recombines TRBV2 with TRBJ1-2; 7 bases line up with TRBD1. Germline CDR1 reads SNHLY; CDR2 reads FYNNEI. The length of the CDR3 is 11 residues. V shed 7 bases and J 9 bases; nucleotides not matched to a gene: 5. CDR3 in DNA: TGTGCCAGCAACCTGGACAGGCGCTACACCTTC. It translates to CASNLDRRYTF.

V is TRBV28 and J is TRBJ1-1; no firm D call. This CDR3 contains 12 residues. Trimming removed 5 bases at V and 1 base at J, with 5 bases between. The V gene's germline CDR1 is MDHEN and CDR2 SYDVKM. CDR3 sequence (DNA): TGTGCCAGCAGTGATAGGAACACTGAAGCTTTCTTT. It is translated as CASSDRNTEAFF.

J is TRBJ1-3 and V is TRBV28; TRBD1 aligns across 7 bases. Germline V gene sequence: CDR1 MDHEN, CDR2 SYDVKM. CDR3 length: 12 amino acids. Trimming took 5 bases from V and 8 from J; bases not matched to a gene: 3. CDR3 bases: TGTGCCAGCAGTCCAGGGGGGTACACCATATATTTT. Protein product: CASSPGGYTIYF.

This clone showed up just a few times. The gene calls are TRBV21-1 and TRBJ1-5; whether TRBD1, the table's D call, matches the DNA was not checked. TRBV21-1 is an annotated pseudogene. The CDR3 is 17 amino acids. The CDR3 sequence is CASSKGCAGQGTSPQHF. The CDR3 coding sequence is TGTGCCAGCAGCAAAGGATGTGCGGGACAGGGAACTTCGCCCCAGCATTTT.

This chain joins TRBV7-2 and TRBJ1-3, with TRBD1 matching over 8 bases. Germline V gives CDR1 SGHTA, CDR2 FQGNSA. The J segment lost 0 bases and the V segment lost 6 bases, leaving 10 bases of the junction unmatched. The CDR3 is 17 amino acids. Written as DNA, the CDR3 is TGTGCCAGCAGAGAGTCGGACAGGGCCCCCTCTGGAAACACCATATATTTT. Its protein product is CASRESDRAPSGNTIYF.

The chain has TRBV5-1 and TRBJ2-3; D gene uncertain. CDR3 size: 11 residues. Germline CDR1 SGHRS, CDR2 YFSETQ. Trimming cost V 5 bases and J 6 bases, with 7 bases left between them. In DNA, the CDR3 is TGCGCCAGCAGAGAGAAGGATACGCAGTATTTT. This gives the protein CASREKDTQYF.

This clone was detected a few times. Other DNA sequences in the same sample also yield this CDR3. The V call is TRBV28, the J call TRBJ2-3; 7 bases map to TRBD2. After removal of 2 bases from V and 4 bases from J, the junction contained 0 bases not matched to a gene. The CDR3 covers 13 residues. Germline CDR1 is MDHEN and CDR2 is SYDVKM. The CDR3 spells CASSLGGADTQYF. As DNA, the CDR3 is TGTGCCAGCAGTTTAGGGGGGGCAGATACGCAGTATTTT.

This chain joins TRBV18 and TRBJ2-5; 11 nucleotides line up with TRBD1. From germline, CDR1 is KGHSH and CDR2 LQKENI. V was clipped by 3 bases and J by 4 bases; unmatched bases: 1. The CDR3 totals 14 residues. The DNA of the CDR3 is TGTGCCAGCTCACCCGGGACAGGGGGAGAGACCCAGTACTTC. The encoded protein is CASSPGTGGETQYF.

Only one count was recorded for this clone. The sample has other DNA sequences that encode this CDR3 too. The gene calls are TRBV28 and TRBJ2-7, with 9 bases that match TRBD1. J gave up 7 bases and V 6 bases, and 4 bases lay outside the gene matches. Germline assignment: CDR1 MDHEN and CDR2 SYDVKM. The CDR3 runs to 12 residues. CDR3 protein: CASSPGQGEQYV. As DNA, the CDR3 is TGTGCCAGCAGCCCAGGACAGGGGGAGCAGTACGTC.

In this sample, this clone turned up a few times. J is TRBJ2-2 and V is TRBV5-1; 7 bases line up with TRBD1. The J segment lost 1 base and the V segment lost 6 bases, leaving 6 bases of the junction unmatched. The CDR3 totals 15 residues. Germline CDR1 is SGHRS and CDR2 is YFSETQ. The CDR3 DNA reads TGCGCCAGCACCCGGAGACAGGGGAACACCGGGGAGCTGTTTTTT. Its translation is CASTRRQGNTGELFF.

The CDR3 DNA follows: TGTGCCAGCAGTGGGACAGGTGGGAATTCACCCCTCCACTTT. Protein product: CASSGTGGNSPLHF. This chain links TRBV27 with TRBJ1-6; TRBD1 matches 8 bases. From germline, CDR1 is MNHEY and CDR2 SMNVEV (reference sequence). The CDR3 loop spans 14 amino acids. J lost 7 bases, V lost 5 bases, and 4 bases had no gene match.